A selection of T cell receptor beta chains follows, all from one sample in a study of blood T cell repertoires in COVID-19. Generated by immunoSEQ multiplex PCR, the TCRdb table keeps only in-frame clones and is missing some. The data hold 300,000 to 400,000 clones, with approximately 89% observed a single time. The source material was peripheral blood. The receptors derive from a woman aged 25 to 39 with COVID-19, enrolled during active disease. CDR3s include the opening cysteine and the closing phenylalanine or tryptophan. The D gene is left open where the match is weak. Expanded clones are given a class, and other clones once, few, many or no size at all.

J: TRBJ1-6; D: NA; size: NA; V: TRBV21-1; CDR3: CASKSHRRPIHSPLHF; DNA: TGTGCCAGCAAAAGTCACAGGCGGCCGATCCATTCACCCCTCCACTTT
J: TRBJ1-1; D: NA; size: NA; V: TRBV19; CDR3: CASSIGRLRAFF; DNA: TGTGCCAGTAGTATAGGTCGGTTGCGGGCTTTCTTT
J: TRBJ1-3; D: TRBD1; size: NA; V: TRBV2; CDR3: CASRLDRGSDSGNTIYF; DNA: TGTGCCAGCAGGCTGGACAGGGGATCGGACTCTGGAAACACCATATATTTT
J: TRBJ1-2; D: NA; size: NA; V: TRBV28; CDR3: CASSDGTRGYTF; DNA: TGTGCCAGCAGTGACGGGACACGCGGCTACACCTTC
J: TRBJ2-3; D: TRBD2; size: NA; V: TRBV4-1; CDR3: CASSQSLAGRADTQYF; DNA: TGCGCCAGCAGCCAATCCCTAGCGGGGCGCGCAGATACGCAGTATTTT
J: TRBJ1-6; D: NA; size: NA; V: TRBV4-1; CDR3: CASSQHTGDSPLHF; DNA: TGCGCCAGCAGCCAACATACAGGAGATTCACCCCTCCACTTT
J: TRBJ1-2; D: NA; size: few; V: TRBV7-9; CDR3: CASSQGPRGSGYTF; DNA: TGTGCCAGCAGCCAAGGGCCGCGGGGGAGTGGCTACACCTTC
J: TRBJ2-3; D: NA; size: medium-sized; V: TRBV5-6; CDR3: CASSVLADTQYF; DNA: TGTGCCAGCAGCGTCCTCGCAGATACGCAGTATTTT
J: TRBJ1-3; D: TRBD1; size: NA; V: TRBV27; CDR3: CASSLSTGTGNTIYF; DNA: TGTGCCAGCAGTTTATCGACAGGGACTGGAAACACCATATATTTT
J: TRBJ1-1; D: NA; size: NA; V: TRBV6-2/TRBV6-3; CDR3: CASSQTGSTEAFF; DNA: TGTGCCAGCAGCCAAACAGGGTCCACTGAAGCTTTCTTT
J: TRBJ1-2; D: NA; size: NA; V: TRBV3-1/TRBV3-2; CDR3: CASRSGTYYGYTF; DNA: TGTGCCAGCAGGTCCGGGACTTACTATGGCTACACCTTC
J: TRBJ1-3; D: NA; size: NA; V: TRBV4-1; CDR3: CASSQVRSSGNTIYF; DNA: TGCGCCAGCAGCCAAGTAAGGAGCTCTGGAAACACCATATATTTT
J: TRBJ2-2; D: NA; size: few; V: TRBV7-2; CDR3: CASSVRGDRNTGELFF; DNA: TGTGCCAGCAGCGTTAGGGGGGACAGGAACACCGGGGAGCTGTTTTTT
J: TRBJ1-5; D: NA; size: NA; V: TRBV5-8; CDR3: CASSLVPSNQPQHF; DNA: TGTGCCAGCAGCTTGGTCCCGAGCAATCAGCCCCAGCATTTT
J: TRBJ2-7; D: TRBD2; size: NA; V: TRBV2; CDR3: CASRMGGGYEQYF; DNA: TGTGCCAGCAGGATGGGCGGGGGCTACGAGCAGTACTTC
J: TRBJ1-4; D: TRBD1; size: NA; V: TRBV27; CDR3: CASSLTGFGNEKLFF; DNA: TGTGCCAGCAGTTTGACAGGGTTTGGTAATGAAAAACTGTTTTTT
J: TRBJ1-4; D: TRBD1; size: NA; V: TRBV19; CDR3: CASSTSTSTGMGSNNEKLFF; DNA: TGTGCCAGTAGTACCTCCACTTCGACAGGGATGGGGTCGAATAATGAAAAACTGTTTTTT
J: TRBJ1-1; D: NA; size: NA; V: TRBV6-5; CDR3: CASSQAGGGTEAFF; DNA: TGTGCCAGCAGCCAGGCCGGGGGAGGGACTGAAGCTTTCTTT
J: TRBJ1-4; D: NA; size: NA; V: TRBV19; CDR3: CATRAGATNEKLFF; DNA: TGTGCCACCCGGGCGGGGGCAACTAATGAAAAACTGTTTTTT
J: TRBJ2-7; D: TRBD2; size: NA; V: TRBV19; CDR3: CASRGRGAYEQYF; DNA: TGTGCCAGTCGAGGGCGGGGGGCCTACGAGCAGTACTTC
J: TRBJ2-5; D: NA; size: once; V: TRBV7-9; CDR3: CASSFYSETQYF; DNA: TGTGCCAGCAGCTTCTACTCGGAGACCCAGTACTTC
J: TRBJ2-3; D: TRBD2; size: NA; V: TRBV29-1; CDR3: CSLWGGSTDTQYF; DNA: TGCAGCCTCTGGGGGGGAAGCACAGATACGCAGTATTTT
J: TRBJ1-5; D: NA; size: NA; V: TRBV20-1; CDR3: CSASRHSEPPPNQPQHF; DNA: TGCAGTGCTAGTCGCCACTCCGAACCGCCCCCCAATCAGCCCCAGCATTTT
J: TRBJ2-1; D: TRBD2; size: NA; V: TRBV27; CDR3: CASSLLAAGSGYEQFF; DNA: TGTGCCAGCAGTTTATTGGCAGCGGGGAGCGGGTATGAGCAGTTCTTC
J: TRBJ1-3; D: NA; size: NA; V: TRBV10-2; CDR3: CASRDDIRATFGNTIYF; DNA: TGCGCCAGCAGGGATGATATCAGGGCAACTTTTGGAAACACCATATATTTT
J: TRBJ2-1; D: NA; size: NA; V: TRBV9; CDR3: CASSVGESGDNEQFF; DNA: TGTGCCAGCAGCGTAGGGGAGAGTGGGGACAATGAGCAGTTCTTC
J: TRBJ2-3; D: TRBD1; size: NA; V: TRBV3-1/TRBV3-2; CDR3: CASSQGTGADTQYF; DNA: TGTGCCAGCAGCCAAGGAACAGGGGCAGATACGCAGTATTTT
J: TRBJ2-3; D: TRBD2; size: NA; V: TRBV18; CDR3: CASSPRSSGITSTDTQYF; DNA: TGTGCCAGCTCACCTCGGTCTAGCGGGATAACTAGCACAGATACGCAGTATTTT
J: TRBJ1-2; D: TRBD1; size: NA; V: TRBV2; CDR3: CASSGRDRGIYGYTF; DNA: TGTGCCAGCAGTGGCCGGGACAGGGGGATCTATGGCTACACCTTC
J: TRBJ1-1; D: NA; size: NA; V: TRBV5-6; CDR3: CASSFGGANTEAFF; DNA: TGTGCCAGCAGCTTCGGGGGTGCGAACACTGAAGCTTTCTTT
J: TRBJ2-1; D: TRBD2; size: NA; V: TRBV7-9; CDR3: CASSPPRGSGESYNEQFF; DNA: TGTGCCAGCAGCCCCCCCCGTGGTAGCGGGGAGTCCTACAATGAGCAGTTCTTC
J: TRBJ2-7; D: NA; size: NA; V: TRBV10-3; CDR3: CAIQGGSEQYF; DNA: TGTGCCATCCAGGGGGGAAGCGAGCAGTACTTC
J: TRBJ1-1; D: NA; size: NA; V: TRBV4-2; CDR3: CASSRGRDTEAFF; DNA: TGTGCCAGCAGCAGGGGTCGGGACACTGAAGCTTTCTTT
J: TRBJ2-6; D: TRBD1; size: NA; V: TRBV20-1; CDR3: CSASADRAGANVLTF; DNA: TGCAGTGCTAGTGCCGACAGGGCTGGGGCCAACGTCCTGACTTTC
J: TRBJ1-4; D: NA; size: NA; V: TRBV2; CDR3: CASSREQGGEKLFF; DNA: TGTGCCAGCAGTCGCGAGCAGGGAGGTGAAAAACTGTTTTTT
J: TRBJ2-1; D: TRBD2; size: NA; V: TRBV5-4; CDR3: CASSPSIAGAYNEQFF; DNA: TGTGCCAGCAGCCCCTCAATAGCGGGGGCTTACAATGAGCAGTTCTTC
J: TRBJ1-2; D: NA; size: NA; V: TRBV6-5; CDR3: CASSYSARANGYTF; DNA: TGTGCCAGCAGTTACTCCGCTCGAGCGAATGGCTACACCTTC
J: TRBJ1-5; D: NA; size: once; V: TRBV21-1; CDR3: CASSNPTGMSGNSNQPQHF; DNA: TGTGCCAGCAGCAATCCGACAGGGATGTCCGGGAATAGCAATCAGCCCCAGCATTTT
J: TRBJ2-5; D: NA; size: once; V: TRBV6-5; CDR3: CASTQGWFGETQYF; DNA: TGTGCCAGCACCCAGGGGTGGTTTGGAGAGACCCAGTACTTC
J: TRBJ1-6; D: TRBD1; size: few; V: TRBV4-2; CDR3: CASGLTGTGSDSPLHF; DNA: TGTGCCAGCGGATTGACGGGGACAGGGTCTGATTCACCCCTCCACTTT
J: TRBJ1-1; D: NA; size: NA; V: TRBV6-1; CDR3: CASSEDRDLGAFF; DNA: TGTGCCAGCAGTGAAGACAGAGACCTTGGTGCTTTCTTT
J: TRBJ1-6; D: NA; size: NA; V: TRBV10-3; CDR3: CAISDFSSPLHF; DNA: TGTGCCATCAGTGATTTTAGTTCACCCCTCCACTTT
J: TRBJ2-5; D: NA; size: NA; V: TRBV14; CDR3: CASSPGVGETQYF; DNA: TGTGCCAGCAGCCCGGGGGTCGGGGAGACCCAGTACTTC
J: TRBJ2-5; D: TRBD1; size: NA; V: TRBV7-2; CDR3: CASSSGQAQETQYF; DNA: TGTGCCAGCAGTTCCGGACAGGCGCAAGAGACCCAGTACTTC
J: TRBJ1-1; D: NA; size: NA; V: TRBV4-1; CDR3: CASSQITRRGTEAFF; DNA: TGCGCCAGCAGCCAAATAACTCGGAGGGGTACTGAAGCTTTCTTT
J: TRBJ2-3; D: TRBD2; size: NA; V: TRBV10-3; CDR3: CATGTSGGTDTQYF; DNA: TGTGCCACCGGGACTAGCGGGGGCACAGATACGCAGTATTTT
J: TRBJ1-2; D: NA; size: NA; V: TRBV20-1; CDR3: CSAIRGGYTF; DNA: TGCAGTGCTATAAGAGGCGGCTACACCTTC
J: TRBJ2-5; D: NA; size: NA; V: TRBV9; CDR3: CASSASGGATQETQYF; DNA: TGTGCCAGCAGCGCCTCCGGGGGTGCGACTCAAGAGACCCAGTACTTC